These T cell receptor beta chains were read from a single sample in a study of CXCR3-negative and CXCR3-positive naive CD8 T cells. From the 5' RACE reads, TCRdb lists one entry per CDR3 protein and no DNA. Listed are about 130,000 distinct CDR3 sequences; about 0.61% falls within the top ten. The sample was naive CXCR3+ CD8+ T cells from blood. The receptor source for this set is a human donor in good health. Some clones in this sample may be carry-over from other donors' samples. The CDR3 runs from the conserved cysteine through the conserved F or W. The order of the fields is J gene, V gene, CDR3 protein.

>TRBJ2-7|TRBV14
CASSQVAGTGGRYEQYF
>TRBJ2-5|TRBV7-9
CASSPPRGQETQYF
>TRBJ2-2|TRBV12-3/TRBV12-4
CASSEISRQGDTGELFF
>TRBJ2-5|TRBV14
CASSLKREQETQYF
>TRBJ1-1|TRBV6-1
CASSEVLRIAEAFF
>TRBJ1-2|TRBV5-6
CASSHGQLNYGYTF
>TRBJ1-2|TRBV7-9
CASSPPASYGYTF
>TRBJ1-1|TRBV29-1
CSVPATGGLDFF
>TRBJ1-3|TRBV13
CASSLGGEENTIYF
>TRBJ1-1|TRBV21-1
CASRGLRGNTEAFF
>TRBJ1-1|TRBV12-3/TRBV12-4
CASSPRRGPAEAFF
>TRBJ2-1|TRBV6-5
CASSYSQYYNEQFF
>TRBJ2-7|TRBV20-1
CSARKRDSDYEQYF
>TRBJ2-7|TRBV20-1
CSADSWAVYEQYF
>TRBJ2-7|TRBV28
CASSLPPNGDYEQYF
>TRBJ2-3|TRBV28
CASSFPSAADTQYF
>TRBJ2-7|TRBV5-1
CASRTDYTHYEQYF
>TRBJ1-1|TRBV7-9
CASSSPERNTEAFF
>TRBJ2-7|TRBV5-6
CASSLDRQVGYEQYF
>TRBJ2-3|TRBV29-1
CSVGDMGSDTQYF
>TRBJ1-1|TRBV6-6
CASSVGVEAFF
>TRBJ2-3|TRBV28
CASRPTTGADRGATQYF
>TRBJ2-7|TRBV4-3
CASSHKVDPSYEQYF
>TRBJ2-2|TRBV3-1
CASSQERLAGSANTGELFF
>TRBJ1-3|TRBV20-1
CSATVEMSYSGNTIYF
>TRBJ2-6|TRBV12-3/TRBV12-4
CASSLTGGAGANVLTF
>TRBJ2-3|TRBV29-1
CSVEGSTDTQYF
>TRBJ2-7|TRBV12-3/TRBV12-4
CASRWDDAHEQYF
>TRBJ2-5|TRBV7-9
CASSGGPLGSAETQYF
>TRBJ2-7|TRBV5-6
CASRPSGSPYREQYF
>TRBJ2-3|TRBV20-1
CSARPWTEADTQYF
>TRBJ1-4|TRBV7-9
CASSSTRTAANEKLFF
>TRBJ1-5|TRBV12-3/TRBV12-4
CASSLRIASAPNQPQHF
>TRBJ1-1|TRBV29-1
CSAGTGTGWTEAFF
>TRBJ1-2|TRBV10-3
CAIRDHRESKGYTF
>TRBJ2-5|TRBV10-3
CAISELWLAGVQETQYF
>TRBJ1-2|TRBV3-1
CASSQDLAAAHYGYTF
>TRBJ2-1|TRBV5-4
CASSLKTALSGEQFF
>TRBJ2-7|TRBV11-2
CASSPAGSREQYF
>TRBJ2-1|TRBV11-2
CASSSTLGQGVYEQFF
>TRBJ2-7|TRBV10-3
CAISDRDSPTYEQYF
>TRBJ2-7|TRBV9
CASSYGGNDEQYF
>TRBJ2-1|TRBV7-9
CSSSLSAGGPYNEQFF
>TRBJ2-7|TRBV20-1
CSARVGRGSYEQYF
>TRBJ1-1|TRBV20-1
CSARDFTGVNTEAFF
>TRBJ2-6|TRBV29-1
CSVEVWDRVASGANVLTF